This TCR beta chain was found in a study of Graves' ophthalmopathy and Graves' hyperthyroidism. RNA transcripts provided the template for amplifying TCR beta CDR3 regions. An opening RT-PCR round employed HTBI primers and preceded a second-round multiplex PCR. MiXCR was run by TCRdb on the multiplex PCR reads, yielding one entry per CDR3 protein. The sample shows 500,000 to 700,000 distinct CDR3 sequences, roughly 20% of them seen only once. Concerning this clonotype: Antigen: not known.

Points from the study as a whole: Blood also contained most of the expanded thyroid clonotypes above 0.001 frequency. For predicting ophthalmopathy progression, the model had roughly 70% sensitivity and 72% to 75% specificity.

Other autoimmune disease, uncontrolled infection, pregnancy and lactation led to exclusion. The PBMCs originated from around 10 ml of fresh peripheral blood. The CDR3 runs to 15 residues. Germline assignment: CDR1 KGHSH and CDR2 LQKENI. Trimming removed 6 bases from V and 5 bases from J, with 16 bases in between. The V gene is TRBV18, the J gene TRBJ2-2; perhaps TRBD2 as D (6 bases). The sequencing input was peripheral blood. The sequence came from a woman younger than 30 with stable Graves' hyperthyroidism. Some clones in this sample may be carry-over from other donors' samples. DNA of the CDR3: TGTGCCAGCTCTCGCAGGGAGGATACTACCGGGGAGCTGTTTTTT. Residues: CASSRREDTTGELFF.